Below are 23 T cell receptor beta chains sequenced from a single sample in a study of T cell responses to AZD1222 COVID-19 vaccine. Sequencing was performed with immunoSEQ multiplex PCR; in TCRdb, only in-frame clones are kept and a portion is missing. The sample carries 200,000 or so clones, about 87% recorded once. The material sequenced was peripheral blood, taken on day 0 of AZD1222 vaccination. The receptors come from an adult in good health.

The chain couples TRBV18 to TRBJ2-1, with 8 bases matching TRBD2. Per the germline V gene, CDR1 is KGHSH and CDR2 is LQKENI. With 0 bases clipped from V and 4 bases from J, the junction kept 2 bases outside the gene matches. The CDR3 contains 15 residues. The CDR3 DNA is TGTGCCAGCTCACCACCAGCGGGGGTATACAATGAGCAGTTCTTC. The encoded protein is CASSPPAGVYNEQFF.

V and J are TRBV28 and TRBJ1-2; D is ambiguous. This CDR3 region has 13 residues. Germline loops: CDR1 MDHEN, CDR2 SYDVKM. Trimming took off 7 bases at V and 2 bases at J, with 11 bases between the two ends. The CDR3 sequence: CASTTASNYGYTF. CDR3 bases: TGTGCCAGCACCACCGCGTCCAACTATGGCTACACCTTC.

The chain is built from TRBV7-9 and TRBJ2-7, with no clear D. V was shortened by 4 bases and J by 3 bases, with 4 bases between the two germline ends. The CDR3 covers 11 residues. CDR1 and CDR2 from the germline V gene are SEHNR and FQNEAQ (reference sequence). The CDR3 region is CASSSIYEQYF. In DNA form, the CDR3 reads TGTGCCAGCAGCTCAATCTACGAGCAGTACTTC.

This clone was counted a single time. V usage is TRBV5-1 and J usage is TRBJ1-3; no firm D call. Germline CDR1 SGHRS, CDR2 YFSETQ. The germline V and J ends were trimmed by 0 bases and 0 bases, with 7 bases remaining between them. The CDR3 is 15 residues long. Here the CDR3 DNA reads TGCGCCAGCAGCTTGGCCCAGGCCTCTGGAAACACCATATATTTT. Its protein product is CASSLAQASGNTIYF.

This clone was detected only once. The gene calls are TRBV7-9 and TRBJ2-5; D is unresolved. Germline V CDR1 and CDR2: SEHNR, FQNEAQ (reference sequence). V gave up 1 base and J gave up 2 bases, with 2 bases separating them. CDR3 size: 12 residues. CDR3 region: CASSLVQETQYF. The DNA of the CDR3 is TGTGCCAGCAGCTTAGTACAAGAGACCCAGTACTTC.

CDR3 DNA sequence: TGTGCCCTGAGGGGGAGAGTCAACGAGCAGTACTTC. Translating it yields CALRGRVNEQYF. This sequence joins TRBV6-8 and TRBJ2-7; D possibly corresponds to TRBD1 (6 bases). V was trimmed by 11 bases and J by 5 bases, leaving 16 bases between them. This CDR3 region has 12 residues. CDR1 MNHGY and CDR2 SAAAGT come from the germline V gene.

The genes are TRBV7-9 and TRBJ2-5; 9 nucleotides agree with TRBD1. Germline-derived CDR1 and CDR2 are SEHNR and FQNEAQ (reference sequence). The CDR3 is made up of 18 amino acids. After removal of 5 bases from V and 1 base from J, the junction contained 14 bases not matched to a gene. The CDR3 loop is CASSNLIGTGFFQETQYF. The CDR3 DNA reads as TGTGCCAGCAGCAATTTGATCGGGACAGGGTTCTTCCAAGAGACCCAGTACTTC.

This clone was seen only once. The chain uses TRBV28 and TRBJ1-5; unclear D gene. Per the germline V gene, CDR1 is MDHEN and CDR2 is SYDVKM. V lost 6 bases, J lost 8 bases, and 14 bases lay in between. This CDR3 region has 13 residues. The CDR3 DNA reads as TGTGCCAGCAGGTTCTCGGTGGTGGAGCCCCAGCATTTT. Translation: CASRFSVVEPQHF.

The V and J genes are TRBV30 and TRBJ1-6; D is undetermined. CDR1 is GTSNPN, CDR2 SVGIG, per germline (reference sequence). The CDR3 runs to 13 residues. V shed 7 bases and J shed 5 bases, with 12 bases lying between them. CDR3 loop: CASTKDHNSPLHF. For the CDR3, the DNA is TGTGCCTCCACCAAGGATCATAATTCACCCCTCCACTTT.

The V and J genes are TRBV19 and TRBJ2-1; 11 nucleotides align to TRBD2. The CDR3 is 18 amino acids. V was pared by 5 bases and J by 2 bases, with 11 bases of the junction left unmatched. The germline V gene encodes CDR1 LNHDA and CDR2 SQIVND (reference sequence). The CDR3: CASSQSSGRFPTYNEQFF. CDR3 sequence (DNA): TGTGCCAGTAGTCAATCTAGCGGGAGGTTCCCTACCTACAATGAGCAGTTCTTC.

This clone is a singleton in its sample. Written as DNA, the CDR3 is TGTGCCAGCAGTAGACAGGGTTTCAACTATGGCTACACCTTC. It is translated as CASSRQGFNYGYTF. The V call is TRBV27, the J call TRBJ1-2; 7 bases agree with TRBD1. Losses at the gene ends were 5 bases for V and 2 bases for J; bases not matched to a gene: 5. The germline V gene has CDR1 MNHEY and CDR2 SMNVEV (reference sequence). CDR3 size: 14 residues.

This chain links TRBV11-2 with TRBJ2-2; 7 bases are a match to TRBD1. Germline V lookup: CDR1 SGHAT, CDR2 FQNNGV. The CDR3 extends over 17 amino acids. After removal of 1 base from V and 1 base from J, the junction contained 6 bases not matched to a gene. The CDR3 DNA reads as TGTGCCAGCAGCTTAGGCACTTACAGGGGGAACACCGGGGAGCTGTTTTTT. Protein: CASSLGTYRGNTGELFF.

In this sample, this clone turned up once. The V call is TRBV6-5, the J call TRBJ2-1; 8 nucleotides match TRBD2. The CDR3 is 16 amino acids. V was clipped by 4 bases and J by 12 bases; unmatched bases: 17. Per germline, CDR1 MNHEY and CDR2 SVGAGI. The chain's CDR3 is CASSLRGLDATGGQFF. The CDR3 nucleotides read TGTGCCAGCAGTTTACGGGGACTAGACGCCACCGGAGGGCAGTTCTTC.

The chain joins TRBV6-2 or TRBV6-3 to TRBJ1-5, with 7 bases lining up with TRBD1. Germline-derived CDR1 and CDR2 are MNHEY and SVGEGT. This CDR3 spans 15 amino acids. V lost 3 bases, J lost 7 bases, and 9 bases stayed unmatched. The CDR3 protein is CASSYGTVARQPQHF. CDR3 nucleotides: TGTGCCAGCAGTTATGGGACAGTAGCGCGCCAGCCCCAGCATTTT.

CDR3 coding DNA: TGTGCCAGCAGCCAAGTAGGCCAGGTCCCTGGCTACACCTTC. It yields the protein CASSQVGQVPGYTF. V usage is TRBV4-2 and J usage is TRBJ1-2; D uncertain. The V and J ends lost 1 base and 7 bases respectively, with 13 bases between them. Germline V CDR1 and CDR2: LGHNA, YNFKEQ. The CDR3 has 14 residues.

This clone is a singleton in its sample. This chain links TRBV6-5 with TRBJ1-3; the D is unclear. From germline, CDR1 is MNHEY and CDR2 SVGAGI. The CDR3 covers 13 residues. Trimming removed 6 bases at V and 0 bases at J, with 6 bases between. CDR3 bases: TGTGCCAGCAGGTCGAGCTCTGGAAACACCATATATTTT. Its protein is CASRSSSGNTIYF.

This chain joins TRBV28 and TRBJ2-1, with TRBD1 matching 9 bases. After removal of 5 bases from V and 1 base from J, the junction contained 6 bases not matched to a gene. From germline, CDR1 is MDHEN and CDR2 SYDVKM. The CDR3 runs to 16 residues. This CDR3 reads CASSTTGGPSYNEQFF. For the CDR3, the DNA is TGTGCCAGCAGTACTACAGGGGGCCCATCCTACAATGAGCAGTTCTTC.

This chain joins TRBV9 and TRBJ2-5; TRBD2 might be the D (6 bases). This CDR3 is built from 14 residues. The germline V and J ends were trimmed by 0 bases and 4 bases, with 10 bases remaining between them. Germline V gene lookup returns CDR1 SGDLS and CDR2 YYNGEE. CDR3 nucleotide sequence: TGTGCCAGCAGCGTAGTCGGGAGACCAGAGACCCAGTACTTC. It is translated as CASSVVGRPETQYF.

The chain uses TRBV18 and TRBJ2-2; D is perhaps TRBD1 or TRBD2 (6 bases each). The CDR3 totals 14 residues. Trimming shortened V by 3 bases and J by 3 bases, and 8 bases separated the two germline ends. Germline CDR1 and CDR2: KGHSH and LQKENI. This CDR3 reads CASSPGGDTGELFF. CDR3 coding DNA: TGTGCCAGCTCACCGGGGGGCGACACCGGGGAGCTGTTTTTT.

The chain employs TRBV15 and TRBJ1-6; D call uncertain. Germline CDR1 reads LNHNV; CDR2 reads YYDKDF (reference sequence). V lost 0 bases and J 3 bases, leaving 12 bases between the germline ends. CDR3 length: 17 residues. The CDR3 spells CATSRDLPADYNSPLHF. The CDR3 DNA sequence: TGTGCCACCAGCAGAGATCTCCCGGCGGACTATAATTCACCCCTCCACTTT. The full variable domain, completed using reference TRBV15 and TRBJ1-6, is DAMVIQNPRYQVTQFGKPVTLSCSQTLNHNVMYWYQQKSSQAPKLLFHYYDKDFNNEADTPDNFQSRRPNTSFCFLDIRSPGLGDTAMYLCATSRDLPADYNSPLHFGNGTRLTVT.

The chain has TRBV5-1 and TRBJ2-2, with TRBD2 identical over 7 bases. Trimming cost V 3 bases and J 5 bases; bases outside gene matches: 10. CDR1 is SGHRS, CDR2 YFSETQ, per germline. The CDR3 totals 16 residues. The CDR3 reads CASSSEGGSGTGELFF. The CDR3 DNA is TGCGCCAGCAGCTCGGAGGGCGGGAGTGGAACCGGGGAGCTGTTTTTT.

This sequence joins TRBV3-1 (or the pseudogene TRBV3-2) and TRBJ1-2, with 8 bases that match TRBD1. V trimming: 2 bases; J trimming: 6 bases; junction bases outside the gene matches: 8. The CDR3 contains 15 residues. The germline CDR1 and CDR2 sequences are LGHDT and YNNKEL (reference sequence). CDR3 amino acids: CASSQRTGQGNGYTF. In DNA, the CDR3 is TGTGCCAGCAGCCAACGTACCGGACAGGGAAATGGCTACACCTTC.

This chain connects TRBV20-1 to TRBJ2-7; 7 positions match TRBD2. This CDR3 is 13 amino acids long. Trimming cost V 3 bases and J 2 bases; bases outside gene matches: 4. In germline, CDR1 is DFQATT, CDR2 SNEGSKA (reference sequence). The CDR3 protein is CSASRGVPYEQYF. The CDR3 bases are TGCAGTGCTAGTCGGGGGGTACCCTACGAGCAGTACTTC.